Each of the 14 T cell receptor beta chains below was sequenced from the same sample in a study of T cell changes during pregnancy in multiple sclerosis. Clones were sequenced by immunoSEQ multiplex PCR, and TCRdb holds only the in-frame ones, with some missing. Of tens of thousands of clones in the sample, roughly 90% are singletons; the top ten hold more than 1.5%. The sample here was peripheral blood, taken in the first trimester of pregnancy. All receptors derive from a female donor with multiple sclerosis, enrolled in a pregnancy study.

In nucleotides, the CDR3 is TGTGCCAGCAGCCGACTGGGGGGAATCATGAACACTGAAGCTTTCTTT. Translated: CASSRLGGIMNTEAFF. J is TRBJ1-1 and V is TRBV7-3, with D possibly matching TRBD1 (5 bases). This CDR3 comprises 16 residues. V was clipped by 5 bases and J by 0 bases, with 16 bases between them. CDR1 SGHTA and CDR2 FQGTGA come from the germline V gene.

J is TRBJ2-5 and V is TRBV9; 15 positions match TRBD2. The trim removed 3 bases at V and 4 bases at J, leaving 4 bases unmatched. CDR1 and CDR2 (germline): SGDLS, YYNGEE. CDR3 length: 16 residues. The CDR3 sequence is CASSAGLAGGLETQYF. The CDR3 coding sequence is TGTGCCAGCAGCGCGGGACTAGCGGGAGGCCTAGAGACCCAGTACTTC.

The chain carries TRBV28 and TRBJ2-7; no clear D. This CDR3 region has 12 residues. V lost 5 bases, J lost 3 bases, and 8 bases lay in between. Germline lookup yields CDR1 MDHEN and CDR2 SYDVKM. The CDR3 coding sequence is TGTGCCAGCAGTGGAAGGAGCTACGAGCAGTACTTC. Translating gives CASSGRSYEQYF.

V and J are TRBV5-1 and TRBJ1-2; 9 positions agree with TRBD1. Trimming at V came to 4 bases and at J to 0 bases, leaving 4 bases not matched to a gene. Germline values: CDR1 SGHRS, CDR2 YFSETQ. CDR3 size: 15 residues. In nucleotides, the CDR3 is TGCGCCAGCAGCGAGCGACAGGGGGCTAACTATGGCTACACCTTC. Protein sequence: CASSERQGANYGYTF.

The rearrangement uses TRBV7-6 and TRBJ2-7; tentatively, D is TRBD1 (6 bases). Germline-derived CDR1 and CDR2 are SGHVS and FNYEAQ. The CDR3 contains 15 residues. Trimming stripped 2 bases from V and 4 bases from J, with 15 bases between. The CDR3 reads CASSLSSQGGYEQYF. The CDR3 DNA sequence: TGTGCCAGCAGCTTAAGTTCACAGGGTGGATACGAGCAGTACTTC.

The CDR3 region has the DNA TGTGCCACCCGGGGACAGCCGAACACTGAAGCTTTCTTT. This codes for CATRGQPNTEAFF. The chain combines TRBV13 with TRBJ1-1; 7 bases line up with TRBD1. Trimming cost V 10 bases and J 1 base; bases outside gene matches: 6. The length of the CDR3 is 13 residues. Germline assignment: CDR1 PRHDT and CDR2 FYEKMQ (reference sequence).

This clone was observed once. The chain links TRBV2 to TRBJ2-1; 11 bases are shared with TRBD2. The germline V gene has CDR1 SNHLY and CDR2 FYNNEI. The CDR3 has 18 residues. The V gene end was trimmed by 11 bases and the J gene end by 9 bases; junction bases not matched to a gene: 24. Written as DNA, the CDR3 is TGTGCCTTAGTCGGAACTAGCGGGAGTGTATTCGGCATGGGTGAGCAGTTCTTC. Residues: CALVGTSGSVFGMGEQFF. Based on the CDR3 plus reference TRBV2 and TRBJ2-1, the full variable domain is EPEVTQTPSHQVTQMGQEVILRCVPISNHLYFYWYRQILGQKVEFLVSFYNNEISEKSEIFDDQFSVERPDGSNFTLKIRSTKLEDSAMYFCALVGTSGSVFGMGEQFFGPGTRLTVL.

J is TRBJ2-7 and V is TRBV7-2, with D maybe TRBD1 (5 bases). The CDR3 has 14 amino acids. Trimming removed 1 base from V and 2 bases from J, with 9 bases in between. Germline assignment: CDR1 SGHTA and CDR2 FQGNSA. CDR3 region: CASSLGQPTYEQYF. Written as DNA, the CDR3 is TGTGCCAGCAGCTTAGGACAGCCCACCTACGAGCAGTACTTC. The whole variable domain, remainder taken from reference TRBV7-2 and TRBJ2-7, is GAGVSQSPSNKVTEKGKDVELRCDPISGHTALYWYRQSLGQGLEFLIYFQGNSAPDKSGLPSDRFSAERTGGSVSTLTIQRTQQEDSAVYLCASSLGQPTYEQYFGPGTRLTVT.

This chain connects TRBV13 to TRBJ1-1, with TRBD1 identical over 8 bases. The V segment lost 4 bases and the J segment 4 bases; nucleotides outside the gene matches: 14. There are 17 residues in the CDR3. The germline gives CDR1 PRHDT, CDR2 FYEKMQ (reference sequence). The CDR3 DNA reads as TGTGCCAGCAGCTCCTACGCGACCGAAACAGGGGGCACTGAAGCTTTCTTT. Protein sequence: CASSSYATETGGTEAFF.

Comment on this clone: A read error may account for a junction end that differs from germline. V is TRBV28 and J is TRBJ1-2; 7 positions match TRBD1. The germline gives CDR1 MDHEN, CDR2 SYDVKM. CDR3 size: 15 residues. CDR3: CASSLSLRQGGPSAF. The CDR3 DNA sequence: TGTGCCAGCAGTTTGAGCCTTCGACAGGGCGGACCTTCGGCCTTC.

The V and J genes are TRBV4-1 and TRBJ1-1, with D perhaps matching TRBD1 (6 bases). Germline CDR1 reads MGHRA; CDR2 reads YSYEKL. The V end was cut by 10 bases, the J end by 1 base, with 16 bases between. This CDR3 has 14 amino acids. Written as DNA, the CDR3 is TGCGCCACCAGGGGAGTACTGAGGAACACTGAAGCTTTCTTT. Translation gives CATRGVLRNTEAFF.

V is TRBV11-2 and J is TRBJ1-2; D might be TRBD1 (5 bases). The V gene lost 4 bases and the J gene lost 6 bases, with 18 bases spanning the gap. CDR1 is SGHAT and CDR2 is FQNNGV in the germline V gene. The length of the CDR3 is 15 residues. CDR3 DNA: TGTGCCAGCAGCTCAGGGTTGTTGACAAGGAATGGCTACACCTTC. Translated: CASSSGLLTRNGYTF.

The chain carries TRBV18 and TRBJ2-3; D might be TRBD2 (6 bases). The V gene's germline CDR1 is KGHSH and CDR2 LQKENI. V was cut by 1 base and J by 1 base, with 12 bases left in between. The CDR3 runs to 16 residues. The CDR3 reads CASSPLAERGTDTQYF. The CDR3 nucleotides are TGTGCCAGCTCACCACTTGCCGAGCGGGGCACAGATACGCAGTATTTT.

This rearrangement joins TRBV30 to TRBJ2-7; tentative D call: TRBD1 (5 bases). The CDR3 has 11 amino acids. Germline CDR1 is GTSNPN and CDR2 is SVGIG (reference sequence). V dropped 7 bases and J dropped 3 bases, with 10 bases sitting between them. The CDR3 DNA reads TGTGCCTACTCACAGGTCTACGAGCAGTACTTC. It encodes CAYSQVYEQYF. Complete variable domain (other parts from reference TRBV30 and TRBJ2-7): SQTIHQWPATLVQPVGSPLSLECTVEGTSNPNLYWYRQAAGRGLQLLFYSVGIGQISSEVPQNLSASRPQDRQFILSSKKLLLSDSGFYLCAYSQVYEQYFGPGTRLTVT.